This T cell receptor beta chain was sequenced for a study of OX40 agonist ivuxolimab in advanced cancers. The CDR3 contains 14 residues. CDR1 and CDR2 (germline): SEHNR, FQNEAQ (reference sequence). With 3 bases removed from V and 0 bases from J, the gap between germline ends came to 9 bases. The repertoire was sequenced with immunoSEQ multiplex PCR; TCRdb's copy has only in-frame clones and lacks some. The data contain roughly 67,000 clones, roughly 90% of them singletons. The chain joins TRBV7-9 to TRBJ2-7; the D gene is possibly TRBD2 (5 bases). Sample: CD4+ or CD8+ T cells sorted from blood, taken in a trial of the OX40 agonist ivuxolimab. This sequence originates from an adult with an advanced solid tumor such as melanoma, head and neck, liver or kidney cancer. CDR3 DNA sequence: TGTGCCAGCAGCTTCCAGCGGACCTCCTACGAGCAGTACTTC. Translated: CASSFQRTSYEQYF.